This record covers a single TCR beta chain. Its antigen remains unidentified. The sample comes from a study of blood T cells in healthy people across ages. PCR was performed a second time for roughly 7 to 11 cycles using a sample-barcoded 5' primer and a J-beta primer mix. Each CDR3 protein is one row after TCRdb ran MiXCR on the 5' RACE reads. The top ten clones hold around 13% of a sample with approximately 1,000,000 distinct CDR3 sequences, 30% to 40% of them seen once. The CDR3 runs 15 residues. Germline V lookup: CDR1 SGHRS, CDR2 YFSETQ. Trimming at V came to 5 bases and at J to 3 bases, leaving 7 bases not matched to a gene. Study-wide results and limits: A roughly linear age-dependent decrease characterized TCR beta diversity per million T cells.

The V call is TRBV5-1, the J call TRBJ2-1, with 8 bases aligning to TRBD1. This clonotype originated in a man younger than 35 in good health. The sample was blood. The CDR3 region has the DNA TGCGCCAGCAGATCTACCGGGACAGGCTACAATGAGCAGTTCTTC. It specifies CASRSTGTGYNEQFF.